Below are 19 T cell receptor beta chains sequenced from a single sample in a study of blood T cell repertoires in COVID-19. TCRdb's copy holds only in-frame clones and misses some; the assay was immunoSEQ multiplex PCR. The repertoire consists of some 170,000 clones, with roughly 89% occurring once and the leading ten covering 1.6%. Source material: peripheral blood. These TCRs come from a woman in her forties or fifties with acute or convalescent COVID-19.

This clone has just one count. The rearrangement uses TRBV6-5 and TRBJ2-4, with 8 nucleotides matching TRBD1. V trimming: 0 bases; J trimming: 6 bases; junction bases outside the gene matches: 7. The CDR3 sequence is 16 residues long. Germline CDR1 reads MNHEY; CDR2 reads SVGAGI. The CDR3 DNA reads as TGTGCCAGCAGTTACTCGAACAGGGGGGATAGAAACATTCAGTACTTC. Translated: CASSYSNRGDRNIQYF.

This clone was seen only once. The chain is built from TRBV5-8 and TRBJ2-7, with 8 bases matching TRBD1. The trim removed 0 bases at V and 3 bases at J, leaving 8 bases unmatched. The CDR3 length is 16 residues. The germline V gene has CDR1 SGHTS and CDR2 YDEGEE. The CDR3 protein is CASSLVGTGNDYEQYF. The CDR3 DNA reads TGTGCCAGCAGCTTGGTGGGGACAGGAAACGACTACGAGCAGTACTTC.

This chain uses TRBV11-3 with TRBJ1-1; the D is unclear. The germline V and J ends were trimmed by 6 bases and 4 bases, with 18 bases remaining between them. Germline lookup yields CDR1 SGHNT and CDR2 YENEEA. CDR3 length equals 15 residues. The CDR3 nucleotides are TGTGCCAGCAGTACCGGAGGAGGAAGCATCACTGAAGCTTTCTTT. Translating it yields CASSTGGGSITEAFF.

V is TRBV18 and J is TRBJ1-1; D is unresolved. The germline V gene encodes CDR1 KGHSH and CDR2 LQKENI. The CDR3 has 16 residues. Trimming took off 3 bases at V and 6 bases at J, with 20 bases between the two ends. CDR3 sequence (DNA): TGTGCCAGCTCACCCCTAAAAGGTCAGGCAGAACCTGAAGCTTTCTTT. Translated: CASSPLKGQAEPEAFF.

The rearrangement uses TRBV27 and TRBJ1-2; 10 nucleotides agree with TRBD1. After removal of 4 bases from V and 2 bases from J, the junction contained 7 bases not matched to a gene. The germline gives CDR1 MNHEY, CDR2 SMNVEV (reference sequence). The CDR3 length is 16 residues. CDR3 sequence reads: CASSSHWTGGNYGYTF. The DNA for the CDR3 is TGTGCCAGCAGTTCCCACTGGACAGGGGGGAACTATGGCTACACCTTC.

The V gene is TRBV29-1, the J gene TRBJ2-1; maybe TRBD1 (8 bases). With 7 bases removed from V and 7 bases from J, the gap between germline ends came to 14 bases. Per germline, CDR1 SQVTM and CDR2 ANQGSEA. The CDR3 is made up of 12 amino acids. CDR3 bases: TGCAGCGCCTACAGGGGGGGGAATGAGCAGTTCTTC. This sequence encodes CSAYRGGNEQFF.

This chain connects TRBV19 to TRBJ1-5, with D possibly matching TRBD1 (6 bases). This CDR3 comprises 14 residues. Trimming took 4 bases from V and 3 from J, leaving 10 bases between them. CDR1 and CDR2 from the germline V gene are LNHDA and SQIVND (reference sequence). The CDR3 reads CASSKQGTNQPQHF. CDR3 coding DNA: TGTGCCAGTAGTAAACAGGGAACCAATCAGCCCCAGCATTTT.

This chain connects TRBV19 to TRBJ1-4, with a possible D match to TRBD1 (5 bases). The CDR3 has 15 residues. Trimming stripped 3 bases from V and 5 bases from J, with 13 bases between. The germline V gene encodes CDR1 LNHDA and CDR2 SQIVND (reference sequence). The CDR3 here is CASSISGQTNEKLFF. The CDR3 nucleotides are TGTGCCAGTAGTATTTCAGGGCAGACGAATGAAAAACTGTTTTTT.

This clone was picked up a small number of times. This sequence joins TRBV15 and TRBJ1-5, with D hard to call. The CDR3 extends over 14 amino acids. Germline CDR1 LNHNV, CDR2 YYDKDF (reference sequence). V was pared by 3 bases and J by 3 bases, with 9 bases between. The CDR3 sequence: CATSSGGPNQPQHF. The CDR3 bases are TGTGCCACCAGCAGCGGCGGCCCCAATCAGCCCCAGCATTTT.

The chain has TRBV19 and TRBJ2-3, with D possibly TRBD1 on 6 matching bases. The V gene lost 4 bases and the J gene lost 0 bases, with 14 bases spanning the gap. The CDR3 spans 16 residues. CDR1 LNHDA and CDR2 SQIVND come from the germline V gene (reference sequence). CDR3 sequence: CASSTRQERSTDTQYF. CDR3 DNA sequence: TGTGCCAGTAGTACTCGACAGGAGAGGAGCACAGATACGCAGTATTTT.

The rearrangement uses TRBV20-1 and TRBJ2-3; possibly TRBD1 for D (6 bases). This CDR3 region has 11 residues. Germline V gene sequence: CDR1 DFQATT, CDR2 SNEGSKA (reference sequence). CDR3 DNA sequence: TGCGCCCTAGGGGGTACAGATACGCAGTATTTT. This gives the protein CALGGTDTQYF.

This clone is a singleton in its sample. V usage is TRBV7-2 and J usage is TRBJ1-1; D gene uncertain. Germline CDR1 SGHTA, CDR2 FQGNSA. The V end was cut by 2 bases, the J end by 2 bases, with 6 bases between. This CDR3 region has 13 residues. The CDR3 DNA follows: TGTGCCAGCAGCTTATCCAGTAACACTGAAGCTTTCTTT. Protein product: CASSLSSNTEAFF.

J is TRBJ2-7 and V is TRBV5-6; perhaps TRBD1 as D (5 bases). V was trimmed by 3 bases and J by 0 bases, leaving 7 bases between them. Germline CDR1 is SGHDT and CDR2 is YYEEEE. This CDR3 is 13 amino acids long. As DNA, the CDR3 is TGTGCCAGCAGCTCAGACAGCTCCTACGAGCAGTACTTC. It codes for CASSSDSSYEQYF.

The chain carries TRBV19 and TRBJ2-5; D is ambiguous. Germline V lookup: CDR1 LNHDA, CDR2 SQIVND (reference sequence). V was cut by 2 bases and J by 2 bases, with 12 bases left in between. The CDR3 contains 15 residues. CDR3 sequence (DNA): TGTGCCAGTAGTATACGACGGAGAACACAAGAGACCCAGTACTTC. Translation gives CASSIRRRTQETQYF.

The gene calls are TRBV27 and TRBJ2-1; TRBD1 aligns across 8 bases. The J segment lost 2 bases and the V segment lost 6 bases, leaving 6 bases of the junction unmatched. The CDR3 extends over 15 amino acids. Looked up from germline, CDR1 is MNHEY and CDR2 is SMNVEV (reference sequence). The chain's CDR3 is CASRPGGSAYNEQFF. Written as DNA, the CDR3 is TGTGCCAGCAGGCCAGGGGGCTCTGCCTACAATGAGCAGTTCTTC.

V and J are TRBV30 and TRBJ1-1; tentative D call: TRBD1 (5 bases). Germline CDR1 and CDR2: GTSNPN and SVGIG (reference sequence). Trimming removed 4 bases from V and 0 bases from J, with 12 bases in between. The CDR3 totals 14 residues. CDR3 residues: CAWNRGVLNTEAFF. DNA for the CDR3: TGTGCCTGGAATAGGGGCGTACTGAACACTGAAGCTTTCTTT.

As to this clone: Additional DNA sequences in this sample encode the identical CDR3. V and J are TRBV7-2 and TRBJ1-4, with D perhaps matching TRBD1 (5 bases). The germline gives CDR1 SGHTA, CDR2 FQGNSA. The CDR3 contains 15 residues. V was trimmed by 1 base and J by 1 base, leaving 7 bases between them. The CDR3: CASSLEGVTNEKLFF. CDR3 sequence (DNA): TGTGCCAGCAGCTTAGAAGGGGTAACTAATGAAAAACTGTTTTTT.

CDR3 protein: CASSFEGATNEKLFF. The CDR3, as DNA: TGCGCCAGCAGCTTCGAGGGAGCAACTAATGAAAAACTGTTTTTT. This chain links TRBV5-1 with TRBJ1-4; no reliable D call. The CDR3 sequence is 15 residues long. Germline CDR1 reads SGHRS; CDR2 reads YFSETQ. Trimming shortened V by 2 bases and J by 0 bases, and 8 bases separated the two germline ends.

CDR3 residues: CASSSDGNYGYTF. The CDR3 region has the DNA TGTGCCAGCAGCTCCGACGGGAACTATGGCTACACCTTC. The rearrangement uses TRBV11-2 and TRBJ1-2, with D unclear. Germline CDR1 and CDR2: SGHAT and FQNNGV. CDR3 length: 13 amino acids. Deletions cut 4 bases from V and 2 bases from J, with 8 bases between.